Below, one T cell receptor (beta chain) is given with its context. The antigen is not known. The ends lost 4 bases at V and 10 bases at J; junction bases unmatched: 7. Looked up from germline, CDR1 is GTSNPN and CDR2 is SVGIG (reference sequence). The CDR3 has 13 residues. TCRdb's table, derived via immunoSEQ multiplex PCR, lists solely in-frame clones and lacks some. The sample lists more than 900,000 clones, 75% to 85% occurring once. The sample originates from a study of shared clonotypes between healthy human individuals. Study-level findings and limits: With a few donors compared, about 5% of naive CD4 clonotypes were shared.

The source material was memory CD4+ T cells from PBMCs. Subset in this sample: CD45RA-negative fraction. The source of this sequence is a man between 18 and 29 years old in good health. Some clones in this sample may be carry-over from other donors' samples. The chain couples TRBV30 to TRBJ1-4, with 9 nucleotides matching TRBD1. The DNA for the CDR3 is TGTGCCTGGATCCAGGACAGGGGAGGAAAACTGTTTTTT. This encodes CAWIQDRGGKLFF. The whole variable domain, remainder taken from reference TRBV30 and TRBJ1-4, is SQTIHQWPATLVQPVGSPLSLECTVEGTSNPNLYWYRQAAGRGLQLLFYSVGIGQISSEVPQNLSASRPQDRQFILSSKKLLLSDSGFYLCAWIQDRGGKLFFGSGTQLSVL.